This TCR beta chain was found in a study of blood T cell repertoires in COVID-19. TCRdb's copy holds only in-frame clones and misses some; the assay was immunoSEQ multiplex PCR. The table shows 140,000 to 150,000 clones, with about four fifths occurring only once. Germline CDR1 LNHDA, CDR2 SQIVND (reference sequence). The CDR3 sequence is 16 residues long. Between the trimmed V and J ends, which lost 8 bases and 4 bases, there was a span of 23 bases. The chain couples TRBV19 to TRBJ1-2; D is perhaps TRBD1 (6 bases). Sequenced sample: PBMCs or T cells enriched from blood (not recorded which). This receptor was obtained from a woman between 45 and 60 years old who had been exposed to COVID-19. CDR3 sequence: CASRRQENVAVYGYTF. CDR3 nucleotides: TGTGCCAGTCGGCGACAGGAAAACGTTGCCGTCTATGGCTACACCTTC.